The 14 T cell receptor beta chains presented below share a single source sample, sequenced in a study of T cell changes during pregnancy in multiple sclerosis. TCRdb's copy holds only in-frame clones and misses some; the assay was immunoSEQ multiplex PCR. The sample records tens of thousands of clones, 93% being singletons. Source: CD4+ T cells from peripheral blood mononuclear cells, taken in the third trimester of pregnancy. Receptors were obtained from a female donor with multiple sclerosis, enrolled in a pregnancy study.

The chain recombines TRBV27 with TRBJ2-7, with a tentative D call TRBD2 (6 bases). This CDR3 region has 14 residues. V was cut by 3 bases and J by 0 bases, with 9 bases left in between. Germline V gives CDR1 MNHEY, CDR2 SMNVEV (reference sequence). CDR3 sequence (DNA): TGTGCCAGCAGTTTCCAGCGGGCCTCCTACGAGCAGTACTTC. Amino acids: CASSFQRASYEQYF.

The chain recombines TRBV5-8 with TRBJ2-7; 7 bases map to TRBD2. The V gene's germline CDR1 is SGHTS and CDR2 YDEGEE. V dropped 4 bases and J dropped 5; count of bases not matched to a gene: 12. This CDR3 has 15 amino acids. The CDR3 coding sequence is TGTGCCAGCAGCCACGTCCGACTAGCATACAACGAGCAGTACTTC. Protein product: CASSHVRLAYNEQYF.

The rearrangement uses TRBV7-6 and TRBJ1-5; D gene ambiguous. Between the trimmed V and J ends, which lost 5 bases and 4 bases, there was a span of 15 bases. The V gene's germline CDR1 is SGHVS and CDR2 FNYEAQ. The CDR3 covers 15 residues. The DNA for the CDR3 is TGTGCCAGCAGCCCCGAGGCCCGGGGTAATCAGCCCCAGCATTTT. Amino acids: CASSPEARGNQPQHF.

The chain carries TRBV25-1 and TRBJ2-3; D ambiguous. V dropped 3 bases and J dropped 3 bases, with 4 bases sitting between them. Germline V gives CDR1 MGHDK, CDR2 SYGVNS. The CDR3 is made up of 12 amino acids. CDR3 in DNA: TGTGCCAGCAGTGACCTGACAGATACGCAGTATTTT. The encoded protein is CASSDLTDTQYF.

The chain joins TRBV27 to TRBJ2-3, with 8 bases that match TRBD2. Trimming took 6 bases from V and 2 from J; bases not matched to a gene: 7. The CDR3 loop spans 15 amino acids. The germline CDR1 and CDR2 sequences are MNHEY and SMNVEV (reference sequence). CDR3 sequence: CASRLLAEYTDTQYF. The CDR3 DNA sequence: TGTGCCAGCAGACTACTAGCGGAATACACAGATACGCAGTATTTT.

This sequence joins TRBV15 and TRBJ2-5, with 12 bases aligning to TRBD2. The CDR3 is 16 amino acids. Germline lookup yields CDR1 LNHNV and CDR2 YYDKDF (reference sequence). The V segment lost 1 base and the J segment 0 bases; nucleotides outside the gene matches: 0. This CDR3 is CATSRGTSGNQETQYF. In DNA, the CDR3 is TGTGCCACCAGCAGAGGGACTAGCGGGAACCAAGAGACCCAGTACTTC. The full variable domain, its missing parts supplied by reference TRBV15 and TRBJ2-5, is DAMVIQNPRYQVTQFGKPVTLSCSQTLNHNVMYWYQQKSSQAPKLLFHYYDKDFNNEADTPDNFQSRRPNTSFCFLDIRSPGLGDTAMYLCATSRGTSGNQETQYFGPGTRLLVL.

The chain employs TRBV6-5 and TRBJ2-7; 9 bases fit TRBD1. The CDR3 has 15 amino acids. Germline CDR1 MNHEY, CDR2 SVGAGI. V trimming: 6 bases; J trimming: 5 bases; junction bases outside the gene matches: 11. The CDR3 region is CASSPTGTGHHEQYF. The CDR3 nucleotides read TGTGCCAGCAGCCCTACCGGGACAGGGCACCACGAGCAGTACTTC.

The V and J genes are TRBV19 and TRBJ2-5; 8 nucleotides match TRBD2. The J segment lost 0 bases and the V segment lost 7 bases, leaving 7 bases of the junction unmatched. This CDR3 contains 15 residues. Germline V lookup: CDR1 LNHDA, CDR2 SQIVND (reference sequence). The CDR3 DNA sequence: TGTGCCAGTACCCGTTGGGGACTAGACCAAGAGACCCAGTACTTC. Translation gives CASTRWGLDQETQYF.

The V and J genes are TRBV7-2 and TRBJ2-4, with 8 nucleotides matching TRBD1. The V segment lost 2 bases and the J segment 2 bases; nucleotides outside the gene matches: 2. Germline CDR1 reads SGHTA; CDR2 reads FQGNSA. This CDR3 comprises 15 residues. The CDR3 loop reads CASSLQGATKNIQYF. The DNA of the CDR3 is TGTGCCAGCAGCTTACAGGGGGCGACCAAAAACATTCAGTACTTC. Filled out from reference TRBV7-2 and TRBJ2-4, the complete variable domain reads GAGVSQSPSNKVTEKGKDVELRCDPISGHTALYWYRQSLGQGLEFLIYFQGNSAPDKSGLPSDRFSAERTGGSVSTLTIQRTQQEDSAVYLCASSLQGATKNIQYFGAGTRLSVL.

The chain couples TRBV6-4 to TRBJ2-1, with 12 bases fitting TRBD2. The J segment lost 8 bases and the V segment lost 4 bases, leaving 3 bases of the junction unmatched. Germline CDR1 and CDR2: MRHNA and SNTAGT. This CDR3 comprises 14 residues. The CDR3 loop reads CASSGLAGADEQFF. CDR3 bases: TGTGCCAGCAGTGGACTAGCGGGAGCTGATGAGCAGTTCTTC.

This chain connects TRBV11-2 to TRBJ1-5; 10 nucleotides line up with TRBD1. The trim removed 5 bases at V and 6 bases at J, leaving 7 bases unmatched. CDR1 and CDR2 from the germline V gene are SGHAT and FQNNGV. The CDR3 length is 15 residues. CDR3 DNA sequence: TGTGCCAGCAGCCTGGGGACAGGGGCGGGTCAGCCCCAGCATTTT. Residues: CASSLGTGAGQPQHF.

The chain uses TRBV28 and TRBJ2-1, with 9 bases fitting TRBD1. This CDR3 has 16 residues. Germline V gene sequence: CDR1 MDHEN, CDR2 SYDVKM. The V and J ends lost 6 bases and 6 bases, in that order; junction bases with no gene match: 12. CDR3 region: CASRPGTGKPVNEQFF. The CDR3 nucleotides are TGTGCCAGCAGACCCGGGACAGGGAAGCCCGTCAATGAGCAGTTCTTC.

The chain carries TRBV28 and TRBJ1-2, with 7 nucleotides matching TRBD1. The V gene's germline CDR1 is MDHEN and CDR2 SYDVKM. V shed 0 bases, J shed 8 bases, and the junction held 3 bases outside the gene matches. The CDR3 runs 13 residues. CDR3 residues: CASSLWTGRGYTF. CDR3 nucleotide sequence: TGTGCCAGCAGTTTATGGACAGGGCGCGGCTACACCTTC.

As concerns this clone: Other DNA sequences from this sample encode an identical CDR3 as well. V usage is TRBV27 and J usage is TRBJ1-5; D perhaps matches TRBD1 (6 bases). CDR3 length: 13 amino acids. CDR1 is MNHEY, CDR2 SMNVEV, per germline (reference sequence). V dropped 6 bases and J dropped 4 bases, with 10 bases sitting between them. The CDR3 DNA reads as TGTGCCAGCAGCCTCAGGGGAAATCAGCCCCAGCATTTT. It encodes CASSLRGNQPQHF.